The 18 T cell receptor beta chains given below trace back to one sample, sequenced in a study of blood T cell repertoires in COVID-19. Sequencing used immunoSEQ multiplex PCR; TCRdb keeps in-frame clones, though not all of them. The table records under 300,000 clones, approximately 85% of them present only once. The sequencing sample was made of PBMCs or T cells enriched from blood (not recorded which). The receptors were gathered from a woman in her 50s who had recovered from COVID-19.

The V call is TRBV19, the J call TRBJ1-2; D is possibly TRBD1 (5 bases). From germline, CDR1 is LNHDA and CDR2 SQIVND (reference sequence). The CDR3 contains 13 residues. V was pared by 9 bases and J by 4 bases, with 15 bases between. This CDR3 reads CARCQGAGYGYTF. The CDR3, as DNA: TGTGCCAGATGCCAGGGCGCTGGCTATGGCTACACCTTC.

The CDR3: CASKFEEPNTDTQYF. The CDR3 region has the DNA TGTGCCAGCAAGTTTGAGGAGCCCAACACAGATACGCAGTATTTT. The V gene is TRBV2, the J gene TRBJ2-3; no firm D call. Per the germline V gene, CDR1 is SNHLY and CDR2 is FYNNEI. The CDR3 runs 15 residues. Between the trimmed V and J ends, which lost 7 bases and 2 bases, there was a span of 16 bases.

A single count supports this clone. V usage is TRBV28 and J usage is TRBJ2-3; D ambiguous. The V gene's germline CDR1 is MDHEN and CDR2 SYDVKM. The V and J ends lost 3 bases and 6 bases respectively, with 10 bases between them. CDR3 length: 13 residues. The CDR3 DNA sequence: TGTGCCAGCAGTTTTTCCATGCGGGATACGCAGTATTTT. Protein: CASSFSMRDTQYF.

On this clone: One end of the junction does not line up with germline, which may come from a read error. The rearrangement uses TRBV5-4 and TRBJ2-7; TRBD1 matches at 10 bases. Germline CDR1 reads SGHNT; CDR2 reads YYREEE (reference sequence). CDR3 length equals 14 residues. CDR3: CASSSYRDRGLYNF. CDR3 in DNA: TGTGCCAGCAGCTCCTACCGGGACAGGGGTTTATACAACTTC.

This chain links TRBV5-1 with TRBJ1-5; a weak D match, TRBD1 (6 bases). The CDR3 totals 15 residues. Trimming cost V 1 base and J 1 base, with 9 bases left between them. Germline V gene lookup returns CDR1 SGHRS and CDR2 YFSETQ. The DNA of the CDR3 is TGCGCCAGCAGCTTGACAGGGACCAGCAATCAGCCCCAGCATTTT. This translates into CASSLTGTSNQPQHF.

This clone is a singleton in its sample. This chain joins TRBV12-1 and TRBJ2-3; the tabulated D call, TRBD2, remains unverified against the DNA. TRBV12-1 is noted as a pseudogene. The CDR3 length is 17 residues. CDR3 nucleotides: TGTGCCAGCACTCCCCCTGAACTAGCGGGTAGCACAGATACGCAGTATTTT. This gives the protein CASTPPELAGSTDTQYF.

V and J are TRBV27 and TRBJ2-3, with D tentatively TRBD2 (5 bases). V lost 2 bases and J 3 bases, leaving 6 bases between the germline ends. The CDR3 sequence is 13 residues long. The germline CDR1 and CDR2 sequences are MNHEY and SMNVEV (reference sequence). The CDR3 coding sequence is TGTGCCAGCAGTTTAGGCGGGACAGATACGCAGTATTTT. This gives the protein CASSLGGTDTQYF.

The chain couples TRBV24-1 to TRBJ2-5; 7 bases are a match to TRBD1. CDR3 length: 14 amino acids. J gave up 5 bases and V 3 bases, and 5 bases lay outside the gene matches. The V gene's germline CDR1 is KGHDR and CDR2 SFDVKD. As DNA, the CDR3 is TGTGCCACCAGTGATCCAGACAGGGCGGAGACCCAGTACTTC. Translating gives CATSDPDRAETQYF.

This chain joins TRBV7-9 and TRBJ1-5, with no clear D. CDR3 length: 16 amino acids. Trimming cost V 1 base and J 5 bases, with 15 bases left between them. Germline V lookup: CDR1 SEHNR, CDR2 FQNEAQ (reference sequence). The CDR3: CASSLDEKAVHQPQHF. In nucleotides, the CDR3 is TGTGCCAGCAGCTTAGATGAGAAAGCTGTTCATCAGCCCCAGCATTTT. Filled out from reference TRBV7-9 and TRBJ1-5, the complete variable domain reads DTGVSQNPRHKITKRGQNVTFRCDPISEHNRLYWYRQTLGQGPEFLTYFQNEAQLEKSRLLSDRFSAERPKGSFSTLEIQRTEQGDSAMYLCASSLDEKAVHQPQHFGDGTRLSIL.

The rearrangement uses TRBV28 and TRBJ2-3; weak D call: TRBD1 (5 bases). This CDR3 spans 18 amino acids. Trimming took 2 bases from V and 4 from J, leaving 22 bases between them. Germline-derived CDR1 and CDR2 are MDHEN and SYDVKM. Here the CDR3 reads CASSLGQGIQNWPDTQYF. Here the CDR3 DNA reads TGTGCCAGCAGTTTAGGCCAGGGAATCCAAAATTGGCCAGATACGCAGTATTTT.

The chain links TRBV5-3 to TRBJ1-5, with D hard to call. TRBV5-3 is recorded as an ORF, its role being uncertain. The CDR3 runs to 15 residues. Deletions cut 7 bases from V and 9 bases from J, with 23 bases between. This CDR3 is CARPPRRGMFGPQHF. As DNA, the CDR3 is TGTGCCAGACCCCCTCGCAGAGGGATGTTCGGGCCCCAGCATTTT.

The chain employs TRBV6-5 and TRBJ1-3; D call uncertain. This CDR3 spans 15 amino acids. V was shortened by 6 bases and J by 4 bases, with 16 bases between the two germline ends. Looked up from germline, CDR1 is MNHEY and CDR2 is SVGAGI. The CDR3 is CASSHRGLGGNTIYF. Here the CDR3 DNA reads TGTGCCAGCAGCCATCGCGGGTTAGGAGGAAACACCATATATTTT.

The chain employs TRBV5-1 and TRBJ1-2; TRBD1 matches at 10 bases. The V gene end was trimmed by 5 bases and the J gene end by 4 bases; junction bases not matched to a gene: 14. The CDR3 length is 17 residues. From germline, CDR1 is SGHRS and CDR2 YFSETQ. Here the CDR3 reads CASSSGTGAAGAYGYTF. The DNA for the CDR3 is TGCGCCAGCAGTTCCGGGACAGGGGCCGCCGGGGCCTATGGCTACACCTTC. Combining the CDR3 with reference TRBV5-1 and TRBJ1-2 gives the whole variable domain KAGVTQTPRYLIKTRGQQVTLSCSPISGHRSVSWYQQTPGQGLQFLFEYFSETQRNKGNFPGRFSGRQFSNSRSEMNVSTLELGDSALYLCASSSGTGAAGAYGYTFGSGTRLTVV.

This chain uses TRBV15 with TRBJ2-1, with a possible D match to TRBD2 (5 bases). CDR1 LNHNV and CDR2 YYDKDF come from the germline V gene (reference sequence). V lost 8 bases, J lost 0 bases, and 14 bases lay in between. The CDR3 length is 15 residues. The DNA of the CDR3 is TGTGCCACCGTCGCTAGCCCGAACTCCTACAATGAGCAGTTCTTC. Its protein is CATVASPNSYNEQFF.

The count of this clone is one. The V and J genes are TRBV5-1 and TRBJ2-5; 7 nucleotides line up with TRBD1. Germline-derived CDR1 and CDR2 are SGHRS and YFSETQ. The CDR3 extends over 14 amino acids. The V gene end was trimmed by 0 bases and the J gene end by 5 bases; junction bases not matched to a gene: 4. This CDR3 is CASSLDRGRETQYF. DNA of the CDR3: TGCGCCAGCAGCTTGGACAGGGGCCGGGAGACCCAGTACTTC.

This chain connects TRBV10-3 to TRBJ1-2; 9 bases map to TRBD1. Trimming at V came to 3 bases and at J to 4 bases, leaving 6 bases not matched to a gene. CDR1 and CDR2 (germline): ENHRY, SYGVKD. CDR3 size: 15 residues. This chain's CDR3 is CAISEYRGLGYGYTF. The CDR3 DNA is TGTGCCATCAGTGAATACAGGGGGCTAGGCTATGGCTACACCTTC.

This sequence joins TRBV23-1 and TRBJ2-2; tentatively, D is TRBD1 (5 bases). Being an ORF, TRBV23-1 has a function that is uncertain. Trimming took 0 bases from V and 3 from J, leaving 11 bases between them. CDR3 length: 16 amino acids. The chain's CDR3 is CASSQSEGAYTGELFF. CDR3 coding DNA: TGCGCCAGCAGTCAATCGGAAGGGGCATACACCGGGGAGCTGTTTTTT.

V gene TRBV7-3 combines with J gene TRBJ2-7; TRBD2 matches 7 bases. The CDR3 runs 14 residues. The germline gives CDR1 SGHTA, CDR2 FQGTGA. With V trimmed by 0 bases and J by 6 bases, 5 bases remained unmatched. The CDR3 DNA is TGTGCCAGCAGCTTAACGGGTGGGAGGGGCGAGCAGTACTTC. Its protein product is CASSLTGGRGEQYF.